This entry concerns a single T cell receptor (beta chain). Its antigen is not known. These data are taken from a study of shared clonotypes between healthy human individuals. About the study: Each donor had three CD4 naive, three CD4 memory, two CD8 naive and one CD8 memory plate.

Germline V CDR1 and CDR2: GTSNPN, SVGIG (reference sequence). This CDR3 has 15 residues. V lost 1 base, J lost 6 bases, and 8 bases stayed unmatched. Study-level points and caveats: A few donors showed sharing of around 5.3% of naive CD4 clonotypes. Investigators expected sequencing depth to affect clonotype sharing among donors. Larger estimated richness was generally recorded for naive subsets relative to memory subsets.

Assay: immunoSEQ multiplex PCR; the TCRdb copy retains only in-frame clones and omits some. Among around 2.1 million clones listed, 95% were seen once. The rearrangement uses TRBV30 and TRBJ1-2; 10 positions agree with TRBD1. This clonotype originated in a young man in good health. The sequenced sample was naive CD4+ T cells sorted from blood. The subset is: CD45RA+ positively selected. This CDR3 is CAWSALDRGGDGYTF. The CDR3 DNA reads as TGTGCCTGGAGTGCCCTGGACAGGGGGGGTGATGGCTACACCTTC.